The T cell receptor (beta chain) described here comes from a study of blood T cell repertoires in COVID-19. The overall study: The study drew acute and convalescent COVID-19 samples from the United States, Italy and Spain.

Germline V gene data show CDR1 as GTSNPN and CDR2 as SVGIG (reference sequence). Germline trimming cut 0 bases from V and 3 bases from J; bases unmatched to any gene: 4. CDR3 length equals 15 residues. This clone showed up just a few times. Method: immunoSEQ multiplex PCR; TCRdb's copy keeps in-frame clones and lacks some. The sample yields roughly 250,000 clones, about 88% seen once. The sequencing sample was made of peripheral blood. The sequence was collected from a woman aged 35 to 49 who had recovered from COVID-19. The V gene is TRBV30, the J gene TRBJ2-3; 9 positions agree with TRBD1. DNA of the CDR3: TGTGCCTGGAGTGTATCCGGACAGGGGACAGATACGCAGTATTTT. This gives the protein CAWSVSGQGTDTQYF.